Below, 29 T cell receptor beta chains from the same sample are listed, as sequenced in a study of blood T cells in healthy people across ages. It was with a sample-barcoded 5' primer and a J-beta primer mix that a second PCR of about 6 to 11 cycles was run. TCRdb re-called the 5' RACE reads with MiXCR, one entry per CDR3 protein. The sample includes about 1.5 million distinct CDR3 sequences, roughly two fifths of them seen just once. The sequencing input was blood. The source of these receptors is a woman under 30 in good health.

Details on this clonotype: At one of its ends the junction is not consistent with the germline gene, which may arise from a read error. The V call is TRBV24-1, the J call TRBJ2-3; no reliable D call. CDR3 length: 10 residues. CDR1 and CDR2 (germline): KGHDR, SFDVKD. CDR3 loop: CTTCADTQYF. The CDR3, as DNA: TGTACCACCTGTGCGGATACGCAGTATTTT.

As for this clonotype: At one boundary the junction diverges from the germline segment, which might be a read error. The genes are TRBV20-1 and TRBJ2-1; 7 bases fit TRBD2. Looked up from germline, CDR1 is DFQATT and CDR2 is SNEGSKA (reference sequence). This CDR3 region has 16 residues. The CDR3 here is CSAGRLGTASYKEQFF. Written as DNA, the CDR3 is TGCAGTGCCGGGAGGTTGGGGACCGCCTCCTACAAGGAGCAGTTCTTC.

This clonotype appeared a single time. This chain uses TRBV7-9 with TRBJ2-1; TRBD1 is a possible D gene (6 bases). Germline values: CDR1 SEHNR, CDR2 FQNEAQ (reference sequence). With 5 bases removed from V and 13 bases from J, the gap between germline ends came to 21 bases. The CDR3 has 14 residues. The CDR3 region has the DNA TGTGCCAGCAGCAGCGACAGGAACCAAGAGACCCAGTTCTTC. Residues: CASSSDRNQETQFF.

The chain carries TRBV28 and TRBJ2-1, with D possibly called TRBD1 or TRBD2 (6 bases each). Trimming pared 6 bases from V and 3 bases from J, leaving 21 bases between. CDR1 MDHEN and CDR2 SYDVKM come from the germline V gene. This CDR3 has 17 residues. CDR3 sequence reads: CASRRDIWTAHYNEQFF. CDR3 DNA: TGTGCCAGCAGGCGGGACATCTGGACCGCCCACTACAATGAGCAGTTCTTC.

V gene TRBV12-3 or TRBV12-4 combines with J gene TRBJ1-4; D is ambiguous. The V end was cut by 8 bases, the J end by 4 bases, with 11 bases between. CDR3 length: 13 residues. The CDR3 region is CASRPGSNEKLFF. Written as DNA, the CDR3 is TGTGCCAGCCGCCCGGGTAGTAATGAAAAACTGTTTTTT.

In this sample, this clonotype turned up a few times. The chain has TRBV24-1 and TRBJ2-3; TRBD2 matches 8 bases. V lost 2 bases to trimming and J lost 2 bases; unmatched junction nucleotides: 5. Germline CDR1 reads KGHDR; CDR2 reads SFDVKD. This CDR3 is built from 16 residues. This CDR3 reads CATSDSGLVLTDTQYF. The CDR3 bases are TGTGCCACCAGTGATTCGGGACTAGTACTCACAGATACGCAGTATTTT.

This clonotype has a handful of counts. The V gene is TRBV3-1, the J gene TRBJ2-1; D uncertain. The germline V and J ends were trimmed by 1 base and 5 bases, with 12 bases remaining between them. Germline-derived CDR1 and CDR2 are LGHDT and YNNKEL (reference sequence). The CDR3 consists of 15 residues. The CDR3 DNA sequence: TGTGCCAGCAGCCAAGGGCCCACAACTAACAATGAGCAGTTCTTC. Protein sequence: CASSQGPTTNNEQFF.

CDR3 in DNA: TGCAGCGCTCGGAGCGGGAGCTACGAGCAGTACTTC. Protein product: CSARSGSYEQYF. This chain connects TRBV29-1 to TRBJ2-7; 8 bases fit TRBD2. Germline CDR1 and CDR2: SQVTM and ANQGSEA. The CDR3 sequence is 12 residues long. The V segment lost 7 bases and the J segment 3 bases; nucleotides outside the gene matches: 5.

J is TRBJ2-5 and V is TRBV4-3, with a tentative D call TRBD1 (6 bases). Per germline, CDR1 LGHNA and CDR2 YSLEER. The CDR3 spans 16 residues. Trimming pared 0 bases from V and 11 bases from J, leaving 22 bases between. The CDR3 loop reads CASSQDFRQADNEQYF. As DNA, the CDR3 is TGCGCCAGCAGCCAAGACTTCCGACAGGCTGACAATGAGCAGTACTTC.

J is TRBJ2-1 and V is TRBV10-3; weak D call: TRBD1 (5 bases). The CDR3 consists of 14 residues. Germline V lookup: CDR1 ENHRY, CDR2 SYGVKD. Trimming removed 8 bases from V and 3 bases from J, with 14 bases in between. The CDR3 nucleotides read TGTGCCATCTCGATCAAGGGGAACTACAATGAGCAGTTCTTC. It translates to CAISIKGNYNEQFF.

V usage is TRBV21-1 and J usage is TRBJ1-5. TRBV21-1 is marked as a pseudogene. This CDR3 spans 12 amino acids. For the CDR3, the DNA is TGTGCCAGCAGCAACGGGGTACAGCCCCAGCATTTT. It encodes CASSNGVQPQHF.

The DNA for the CDR3 is TGTGCCAGCAGCCAAGACTCTCCCTTCCACGCCGGCACAGGTGAGCAGTTCTTC. Translation gives CASSQDSPFHAGTGEQFF. The rearrangement uses TRBV3-1 and TRBJ2-1; possible D gene TRBD1, 5 bases. The CDR3 has 18 residues. Per the germline V gene, CDR1 is LGHDT and CDR2 is YNNKEL (reference sequence). V gave up 0 bases and J gave up 9 bases, with 24 bases separating them.

This sequence joins TRBV4-3 and TRBJ1-1; 9 bases are shared with TRBD1. The CDR3 consists of 15 residues. Germline V lookup: CDR1 LGHNA, CDR2 YSLEER. V trimming: 8 bases; J trimming: 5 bases; junction bases outside the gene matches: 12. As DNA, the CDR3 is TGCGCCAGCGGAAAAAAAGCACAGGGGGCTACTGAAGCTTTCTTT. Translated, it gives CASGKKAQGATEAFF.

As for this clonotype: A much bigger clone sits one base away, suggesting this may be a read error. The rearrangement uses TRBV11-2 and TRBJ2-1; TRBD2 is a possible D gene (5 bases). The end of the DNA aligns better with TRBJ2-7, so the J call may be wrong. The CDR3 loop spans 16 amino acids. Germline CDR1 reads SGHAT; CDR2 reads FQNNGV. The CDR3 loop reads CASSLWTARSYNEQYF. CDR3 bases: TGTGCCAGCAGCTTATGGACTGCTCGCTCCTACAATGAGCAGTACTTC.

This clonotype turned up a few times. The rearrangement joins TRBV4-2 to TRBJ1-6, with D hard to call. This CDR3 has 13 residues. CDR1 is LGHNA and CDR2 is YNFKEQ in the germline V gene. With 0 bases removed from V and 8 bases from J, the gap between germline ends came to 5 bases. The CDR3 DNA sequence: TGTGCCAGCAGCCAAGAGGGCGATTCACCCCTCCACTTT. Protein product: CASSQEGDSPLHF.

The chain is built from TRBV2 and TRBJ1-1; D is ambiguous. The germline V gene encodes CDR1 SNHLY and CDR2 FYNNEI. This CDR3 has 13 amino acids. Trimming shortened V by 7 bases and J by 0 bases, and 9 bases separated the two germline ends. The CDR3 nucleotides are TGTGCCAGCATGATTTTCTTGAACACTGAAGCTTTCTTT. Protein sequence: CASMIFLNTEAFF.

This clonotype occurred many times. The V gene is TRBV2, the J gene TRBJ1-6; 9 nucleotides align to TRBD1. This CDR3 is built from 17 residues. The V gene end was trimmed by 2 bases and the J gene end by 7 bases; junction bases not matched to a gene: 9. Germline CDR1 and CDR2: SNHLY and FYNNEI. In DNA form, the CDR3 reads TGTGCCAGCAGTGAAAGGTGGCTGGGGACAGGGAATTCACCCCTCCACTTT. This translates into CASSERWLGTGNSPLHF.

The chain uses TRBV4-3 and TRBJ2-2; TRBD2 matches 8 bases. The V gene's germline CDR1 is LGHNA and CDR2 YSLEER. The CDR3 covers 16 residues. J gave up 5 bases and V 1 base, and 6 bases lay outside the gene matches. The CDR3 reads CASSQAAGVRTGELFF. The CDR3 bases are TGCGCCAGCAGCCAAGCAGCGGGAGTTAGGACCGGGGAGCTGTTTTTT.

Worth noting for this clonotype: This may arise from a read error, as a much more abundant clone is one base away. The rearrangement joins TRBV21-1 to TRBJ1-1. TRBV21-1 is classified as a pseudogene. The CDR3 is 15 amino acids. CDR3 protein: CASRRLRAGSTEAFF. As DNA, the CDR3 is TGTGCCAGCAGGCGACTAAGGGCAGGGAGCACTGAAGCTTTCTTT.

Regarding this clonotype: A read error may explain this, as a much larger clone is one base away. The chain links TRBV6-2 or TRBV6-3 to TRBJ2-1; TRBD2 matches 7 bases. The V gene's germline CDR1 is MNHEY and CDR2 SVGEGT. The CDR3 runs to 14 residues. With 5 bases clipped from V and 9 bases from J, the junction kept 10 bases outside the gene matches. The CDR3 bases are TGTGCCAGCAGTGCCAGCGGGGCGTTGGTTGAGCAGTTCTTC. Residues: CASSASGALVEQFF.

CDR3 amino acids: CAISGDRGLQPQHF. The CDR3 nucleotides are TGTGCCATCAGTGGGGACAGGGGGCTTCAGCCCCAGCATTTT. This chain connects TRBV10-3 to TRBJ1-5; 12 bases match TRBD1. Per germline, CDR1 ENHRY and CDR2 SYGVKD. The CDR3 is made up of 14 amino acids. J lost 6 bases, V lost 4 bases, and 1 base had no gene match.

The J gene is TRBJ1-5, the V gene TRBV20-1; D is unresolved. CDR1 and CDR2 from the germline V gene are DFQATT and SNEGSKA (reference sequence). The V and J ends lost 0 bases and 3 bases respectively, with 6 bases between them. This CDR3 has 13 amino acids. The CDR3 is CSARDGSNQPQHF. The CDR3 nucleotides read TGCAGTGCTAGAGACGGTTCCAATCAGCCCCAGCATTTT.

The V call is TRBV6-5, the J call TRBJ1-2; D perhaps matches TRBD1 (5 bases). Germline-derived CDR1 and CDR2 are MNHEY and SVGAGI. The CDR3 contains 16 residues. The germline V and J ends were trimmed by 3 bases and 7 bases, with 21 bases remaining between them. The chain's CDR3 is CASSYWTQGWSVGYTF. CDR3 DNA sequence: TGTGCCAGCAGTTATTGGACCCAGGGATGGTCTGTTGGCTACACCTTC.

This clonotype was recorded a few times. V usage is TRBV27 and J usage is TRBJ2-6, with D possibly being TRBD1 (6 bases). This CDR3 region has 17 residues. Germline V CDR1 and CDR2: MNHEY, SMNVEV (reference sequence). Trimming left V 1 base short and J 2 bases short, with 12 bases between. The chain's CDR3 is CASSLLFPGAGANVLTF. The CDR3, as DNA: TGTGCCAGCAGTTTATTATTTCCAGGGGCTGGGGCCAACGTCCTGACTTTC.

The sample holds a few counts of this clonotype. J is TRBJ2-1 and V is TRBV24-1; TRBD1 agrees at 7 bases. V was pared by 9 bases and J by 2 bases, with 3 bases of the junction left unmatched. CDR3 length: 13 amino acids. The germline CDR1 and CDR2 sequences are KGHDR and SFDVKD. The CDR3 reads CATGTAPYNEQFF. For the CDR3, the DNA is TGTGCCACCGGGACAGCGCCCTACAATGAGCAGTTCTTC.

To note about this clonotype: This may come from a read error, since a much larger clone is one base off. V usage is TRBV29-1 and J usage is TRBJ2-1, with TRBD1 matching 10 bases. V lost 6 bases, J lost 10 bases, and 12 bases stayed unmatched. This CDR3 is 14 amino acids long. Germline loops: CDR1 SQVTM, CDR2 ANQGSEA. CDR3 residues: CSVLGTGVTYEQFF. In DNA form, the CDR3 reads TGCAGCGTGCTTGGGACAGGGGTCACCTACGAGCAGTTCTTC.

The chain carries TRBV4-3 and TRBJ2-1; TRBD2 matches 7 bases. V shed 0 bases, J shed 8 bases, and the junction held 19 bases outside the gene matches. Germline loops: CDR1 LGHNA, CDR2 YSLEER. The CDR3 length is 19 residues. CDR3 bases: TGCGCCAGCAGCCAAGAAATCGAAAGTCCTAGCGGCTACAGCTATGAGCAGTTCTTC. Amino acids: CASSQEIESPSGYSYEQFF.

The genes are TRBV20-1 and TRBJ2-5; D remains unclear. The J call is uncertain, as TRBJ2-7 better fits the DNA end. Germline-derived CDR1 and CDR2 are DFQATT and SNEGSKA (reference sequence). CDR3 length equals 13 residues. The CDR3 reads CSAVVRSGYEQYF. In DNA form, the CDR3 reads TGCAGTGCCGTAGTCAGGTCGGGCTACGAGCAGTACTTC.

The chain joins TRBV20-1 to TRBJ1-4; D may be TRBD1 (5 bases). The CDR3 sequence is 14 residues long. The V end lost 3 bases, the J end lost 6 bases, and 14 bases lay between the germline ends. Germline V gives CDR1 DFQATT, CDR2 SNEGSKA (reference sequence). DNA for the CDR3: TGCAGTGCTAGTCCCTGGCGGGGGGATGAAAAACTGTTTTTT. Translation: CSASPWRGDEKLFF.